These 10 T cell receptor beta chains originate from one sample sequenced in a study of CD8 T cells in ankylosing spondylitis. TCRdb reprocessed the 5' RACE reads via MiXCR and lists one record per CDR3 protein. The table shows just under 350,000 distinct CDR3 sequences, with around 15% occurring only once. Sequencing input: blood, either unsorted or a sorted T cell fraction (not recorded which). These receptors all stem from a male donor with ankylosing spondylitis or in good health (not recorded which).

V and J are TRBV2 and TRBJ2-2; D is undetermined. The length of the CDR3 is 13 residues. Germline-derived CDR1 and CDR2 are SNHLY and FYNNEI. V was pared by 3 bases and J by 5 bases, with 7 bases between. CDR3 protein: CASSEGKTGELFF. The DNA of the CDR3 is TGTGCCAGCAGTGAGGGAAAAACCGGGGAGCTGTTTTTT.

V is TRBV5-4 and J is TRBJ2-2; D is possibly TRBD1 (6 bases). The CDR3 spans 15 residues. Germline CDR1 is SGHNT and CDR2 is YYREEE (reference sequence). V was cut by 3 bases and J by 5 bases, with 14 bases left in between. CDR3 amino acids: CASSSRTDHTGELFF. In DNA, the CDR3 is TGTGCCAGCAGCTCGCGGACAGACCATACCGGGGAGCTGTTTTTT.

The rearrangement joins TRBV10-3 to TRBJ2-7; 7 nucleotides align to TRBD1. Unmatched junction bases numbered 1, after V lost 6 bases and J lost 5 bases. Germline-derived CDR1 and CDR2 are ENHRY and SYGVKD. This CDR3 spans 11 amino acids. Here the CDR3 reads CAIRGQDEQYF. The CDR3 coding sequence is TGTGCCATCAGAGGACAGGACGAGCAGTACTTC.

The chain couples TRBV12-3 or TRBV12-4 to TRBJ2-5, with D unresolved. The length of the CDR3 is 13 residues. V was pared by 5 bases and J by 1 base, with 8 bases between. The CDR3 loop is CASSHSTQETQYF. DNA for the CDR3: TGTGCCAGCAGTCACTCGACCCAAGAGACCCAGTACTTC.

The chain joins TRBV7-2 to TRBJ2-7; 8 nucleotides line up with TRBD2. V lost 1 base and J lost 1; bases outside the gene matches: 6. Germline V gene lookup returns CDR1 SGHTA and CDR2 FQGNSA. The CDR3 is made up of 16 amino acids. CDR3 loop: CASSLGTGGFSYEQYF. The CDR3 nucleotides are TGTGCCAGCAGCTTAGGGACGGGGGGGTTTTCCTACGAGCAGTACTTC.

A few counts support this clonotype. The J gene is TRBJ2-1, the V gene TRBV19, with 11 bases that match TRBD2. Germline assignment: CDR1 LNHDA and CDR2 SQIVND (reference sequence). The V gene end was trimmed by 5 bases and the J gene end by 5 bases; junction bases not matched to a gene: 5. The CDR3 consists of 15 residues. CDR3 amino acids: CASSLAGGIHNEQFF. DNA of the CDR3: TGTGCCAGTAGTCTAGCGGGGGGTATCCACAATGAGCAGTTCTTC.

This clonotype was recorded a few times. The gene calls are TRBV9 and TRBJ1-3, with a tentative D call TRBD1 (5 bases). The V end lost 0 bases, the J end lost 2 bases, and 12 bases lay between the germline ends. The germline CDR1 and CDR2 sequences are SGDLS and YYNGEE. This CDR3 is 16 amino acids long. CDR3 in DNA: TGTGCCAGCAGCGTAGCTTGGCAGGGAACTGGAAACACCATATATTTT. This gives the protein CASSVAWQGTGNTIYF.

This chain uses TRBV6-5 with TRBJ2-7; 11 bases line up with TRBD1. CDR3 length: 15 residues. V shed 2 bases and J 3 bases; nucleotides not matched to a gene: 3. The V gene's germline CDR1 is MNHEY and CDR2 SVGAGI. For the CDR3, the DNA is TGTGCCAGCAGTTACCGGGACAGGGGGAACTACGAGCAGTACTTC. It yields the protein CASSYRDRGNYEQYF.

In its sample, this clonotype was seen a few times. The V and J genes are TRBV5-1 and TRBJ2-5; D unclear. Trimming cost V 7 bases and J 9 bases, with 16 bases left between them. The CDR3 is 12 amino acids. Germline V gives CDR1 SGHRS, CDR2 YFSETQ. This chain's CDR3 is CASRDPDGSQYF. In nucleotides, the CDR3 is TGCGCCAGCCGAGACCCGGATGGGTCCCAGTACTTC.

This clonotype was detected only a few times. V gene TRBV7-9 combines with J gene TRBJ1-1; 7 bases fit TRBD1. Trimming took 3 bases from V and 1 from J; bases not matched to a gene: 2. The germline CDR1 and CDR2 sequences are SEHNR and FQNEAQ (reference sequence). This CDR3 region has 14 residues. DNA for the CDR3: TGTGCCAGCAGCTTTACAGGGGCGAACACTGAAGCTTTCTTT. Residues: CASSFTGANTEAFF.